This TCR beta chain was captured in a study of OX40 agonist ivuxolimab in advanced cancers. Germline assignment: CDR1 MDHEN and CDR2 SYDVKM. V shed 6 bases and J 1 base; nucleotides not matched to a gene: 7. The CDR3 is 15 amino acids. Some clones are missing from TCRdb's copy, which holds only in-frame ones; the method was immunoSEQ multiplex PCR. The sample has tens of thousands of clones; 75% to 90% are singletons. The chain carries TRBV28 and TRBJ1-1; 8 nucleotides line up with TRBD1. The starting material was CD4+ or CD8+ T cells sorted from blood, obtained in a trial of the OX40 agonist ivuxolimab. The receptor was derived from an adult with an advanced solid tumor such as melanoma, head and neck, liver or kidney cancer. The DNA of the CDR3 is TGTGCCAGCAGACTATCCGGGACAGGGAACACTGAAGCTTTCTTT. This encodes CASRLSGTGNTEAFF.